Each of the 21 T cell receptor beta chains below was sequenced from the same sample in a study of sequential checkpoint blockade in melanoma (dated by TCRdb to between 2018 and 2021). Receptors were amplified or captured by the immunoSEQ multiplex PCR assay. TCRdb limited this immuneACCESS table to in-frame rearrangements with V and J called. A share of clones is missing; checked studies link under half to unresolved V genes, and the rest is unexplained. Here the sample has about 40,000 clones; 75% to 90% occur a single time. Clones ranked in the top ten supply roughly 12% of the sample. The label giving this sample's treatment or condition can be read as: randomized to nivolumab then ipilimumab (arm A) or the reverse (arm B). This material consisted of CD8+ T cells sorted from blood (inferred from file names), taken from a patient given nivolumab and ipilimumab in sequence. The origin of the receptors is a human donor with melanoma.

This chain uses TRBV5-1 with TRBJ1-2, with 7 positions matching TRBD1. Germline V gene data show CDR1 as SGHRS and CDR2 as YFSETQ. The CDR3 length is 15 residues. V was clipped by 2 bases and J by 4 bases; unmatched bases: 8. CDR3 amino acids: CASSFLTGSPYGYTF. DNA of the CDR3: TGCGCCAGCAGCTTTCTGACAGGGAGCCCCTATGGCTACACCTTC.

This chain uses TRBV11-3 with TRBJ1-4, with 8 bases aligning to TRBD1. The CDR3 covers 14 residues. Trimming took 6 bases from V and 6 from J; bases not matched to a gene: 6. CDR1 and CDR2 from the germline V gene are SGHNT and YENEEA. CDR3: CASRQTGEYEKLFF. The CDR3 DNA reads TGTGCCAGCAGGCAGACAGGGGAATATGAAAAACTGTTTTTT.

The chain couples TRBV14 to TRBJ2-7; perhaps TRBD2 as D (5 bases). The V gene lost 5 bases and the J gene lost 6 bases, with 23 bases spanning the gap. The CDR3 spans 16 residues. Germline CDR1 and CDR2: SGHDN and FVKESK. CDR3 coding DNA: TGTGCCAGCAGCTCCACGGGCGGGCCAGTCCCCATCGAGCAGTACTTC. Translating gives CASSSTGGPVPIEQYF.

This CDR3 is CASSQSSGRYEQYV. For the CDR3, the DNA is TGTGCCAGCAGCCAATCTAGCGGGAGGTACGAGCAGTACGTC. The gene calls are TRBV14 and TRBJ2-7, with TRBD2 matching over 11 bases. Germline CDR1 SGHDN, CDR2 FVKESK. Trimming removed 2 bases from V and 4 bases from J; junction bases left unmatched: 1. The CDR3 has 14 residues.

The chain carries TRBV5-1 and TRBJ2-6; 8 nucleotides match TRBD1. The CDR3 covers 16 residues. The V and J ends lost 5 bases and 0 bases, in that order; junction bases with no gene match: 4. In germline, CDR1 is SGHRS, CDR2 YFSETQ. DNA for the CDR3: TGCGCCAGCAGGGCAGGGGGCCCCTCTGGGGCCAACGTCCTGACTTTC. Translated: CASRAGGPSGANVLTF.

Remarks on this clone: Its ends do not fully match the called genes, so a read error is possible. This sample includes further DNA sequences coding for the same CDR3. The DNA of the CDR3 is TGTGCTAGCAGCTTATCGGGATCCGGGGAGCTGTTTTTT. It is translated as CASSLSGSGELFF. V and J are TRBV7-7 and TRBJ2-2, with a tentative D call TRBD2 (5 bases). Germline CDR1 reads SSHAT; CDR2 reads FNYEAQ (reference sequence). The CDR3 contains 13 residues.

In this sample, this clone turned up once. CDR3 sequence (DNA): TGTGCCAGTAGTATAGATCTATGGAATGAGCAGTTCTTC. Residues: CASSIDLWNEQFF. This rearrangement joins TRBV19 to TRBJ2-1, with D hard to call. The CDR3 extends over 13 amino acids. Trimming removed 0 bases at V and 7 bases at J, with 7 bases between. Germline CDR1 is LNHDA and CDR2 is SQIVND (reference sequence). Using reference TRBV19 and TRBJ2-1 for the parts outside the CDR3, the full variable domain is DGGITQSPKYLFRKEGQNVTLSCEQNLNHDAMYWYRQDPGQGLRLIYYSQIVNDFQKGDIAEGYSVSREKKESFPLTVTSAQKNPTAFYLCASSIDLWNEQFFGPGTRLTVL.

The chain couples TRBV4-1 to TRBJ1-1; D is ambiguous. With 4 bases removed from V and 0 bases from J, the gap between germline ends came to 12 bases. Per germline, CDR1 MGHRA and CDR2 YSYEKL. CDR3 length: 15 residues. CDR3 nucleotides: TGCGCCAGCAGCCCCCAGAGTCAGGTGAACACTGAAGCTTTCTTT. This codes for CASSPQSQVNTEAFF.

This chain connects TRBV30 to TRBJ2-3; 8 bases agree with TRBD2. The junction had 11 bases not matched to a gene; V was cut back by 1 base and J by 5 bases. Germline CDR1 and CDR2: GTSNPN and SVGIG (reference sequence). This CDR3 has 16 amino acids. The CDR3 DNA follows: TGTGCCTGGAGTGGGGTGGGAGCGGGAGTTGTAGATACGCAGTATTTT. Protein sequence: CAWSGVGAGVVDTQYF. Supplemented by reference TRBV30 and TRBJ2-3, the full variable domain reads SQTIHQWPATLVQPVGSPLSLECTVEGTSNPNLYWYRQAAGRGLQLLFYSVGIGQISSEVPQNLSASRPQDRQFILSSKKLLLSDSGFYLCAWSGVGAGVVDTQYFGPGTRLTVL.

This clone was counted only a few times. This chain links TRBV4-3 with TRBJ1-5, with 7 bases fitting TRBD1. J lost 0 bases, V lost 0 bases, and 8 bases had no gene match. The CDR3 contains 18 residues. Per the germline V gene, CDR1 is LGHNA and CDR2 is YSLEER. This CDR3 reads CASSQDPQGSHSNQPQHF. The CDR3 nucleotides read TGCGCCAGCAGCCAAGACCCACAGGGGAGCCATAGCAATCAGCCCCAGCATTTT.

The V and J genes are TRBV29-1 and TRBJ1-2, with 9 bases that match TRBD1. This CDR3 spans 13 amino acids. The ends lost 7 bases at V and 5 bases at J; junction bases unmatched: 8. Germline CDR1 is SQVTM and CDR2 is ANQGSEA. Here the CDR3 reads CSGVGQGGYGYTF. CDR3 coding DNA: TGCAGCGGGGTGGGACAGGGTGGTTATGGCTACACCTTC.

The chain carries TRBV5-4 and TRBJ2-7; 8 bases are shared with TRBD1. From germline, CDR1 is SGHNT and CDR2 YYREEE (reference sequence). The V segment lost 5 bases and the J segment 6 bases; nucleotides outside the gene matches: 4. This CDR3 spans 12 amino acids. For the CDR3, the DNA is TGTGCCAGCAGGGGGACAGGTGGCGAGCAGTACTTC. Translated, it gives CASRGTGGEQYF.

The chain recombines TRBV7-8 with TRBJ2-1, with D perhaps TRBD2 (6 bases). Germline V gives CDR1 SGHVS, CDR2 FQNEAQ. V shed 1 base and J shed 12 bases, with 13 bases lying between them. CDR3 size: 13 residues. Here the CDR3 reads CASSLGTGVGQFF. The CDR3 nucleotides read TGTGCCAGCAGCTTAGGGACGGGAGTAGGGCAGTTCTTC.

V usage is TRBV10-1 and J usage is TRBJ1-4, with D hard to call. This CDR3 is built from 15 residues. The V and J ends lost 2 bases and 7 bases respectively, with 14 bases between them. Germline CDR1 reads WNHNN; CDR2 reads SYGVQD (reference sequence). The CDR3 reads CASSEALGGFEKLFF. CDR3 DNA sequence: TGCGCCAGCAGTGAGGCCCTTGGAGGGTTTGAAAAACTGTTTTTT.

The chain combines TRBV6-1 with TRBJ2-7, with D possibly TRBD1 on 5 matching bases. The CDR3 has 14 residues. Germline values: CDR1 MNHNS, CDR2 SASEGT. V lost 0 bases to trimming and J lost 2 bases, with 8 bases between them. The CDR3 sequence is CASSEARTTYEQYF. CDR3 bases: TGTGCCAGCAGTGAAGCCAGGACAACCTACGAGCAGTACTTC.

CDR3 coding DNA: TGTGCCAGCAGTTTACAAGGGGGCAATCAGCCCCAGCATTTT. Its translation is CASSLQGGNQPQHF. This chain connects TRBV27 to TRBJ1-5; D may be TRBD1 (5 bases). Germline lookup yields CDR1 MNHEY and CDR2 SMNVEV (reference sequence). This CDR3 region has 14 residues. Deletions cut 2 bases from V and 2 bases from J, with 7 bases between.

This rearrangement joins TRBV6-5 to TRBJ1-4; a weak D match, TRBD1 (5 bases). The ends were cut back, 4 bases at V and 0 bases at J, with 9 bases in the middle. CDR3 length: 15 residues. The germline gives CDR1 MNHEY, CDR2 SVGAGI. CDR3 loop: CASSWGGTTNEKLFF. CDR3 nucleotide sequence: TGTGCCAGCAGTTGGGGGGGAACAACTAATGAAAAACTGTTTTTT.

J is TRBJ1-2 and V is TRBV6-4; the match to TRBD1 covers 7 bases. CDR3 length equals 15 residues. Germline-derived CDR1 and CDR2 are MRHNA and SNTAGT. Unmatched junction bases numbered 7, after V lost 5 bases and J lost 1 base. CDR3 in amino acids: CASSKEGTDNYGYTF. For the CDR3, the DNA is TGTGCCAGCAGTAAGGAAGGGACAGATAACTATGGCTACACCTTC.

The rearrangement links TRBV2 to TRBJ1-5; D is uncertain. Germline loops: CDR1 SNHLY, CDR2 FYNNEI. The germline V and J ends were trimmed by 1 base and 1 base, with 11 bases remaining between them. This CDR3 is 16 amino acids long. DNA of the CDR3: TGTGCCAGCAGTGAAGTGGGGAGCATGAGCAATCAGCCCCAGCATTTT. This codes for CASSEVGSMSNQPQHF.

The rearrangement joins TRBV9 to TRBJ2-2; 11 bases are a match to TRBD2. V shed 3 bases and J 4 bases; nucleotides not matched to a gene: 2. The germline V gene encodes CDR1 SGDLS and CDR2 YYNGEE. The CDR3 consists of 15 residues. This CDR3 is CASSGGTSGTGELFF. Here the CDR3 DNA reads TGTGCCAGCAGCGGAGGGACTAGCGGCACCGGGGAGCTGTTTTTT.

The gene calls are TRBV7-9 and TRBJ2-7, with D perhaps matching TRBD2 (6 bases). This CDR3 region has 15 residues. The V end was cut by 2 bases, the J end by 2 bases, with 13 bases between. The germline CDR1 and CDR2 sequences are SEHNR and FQNEAQ (reference sequence). The CDR3 DNA is TGTGCCAGCAGCTTACCGCCTAGCGCTACCTACGAGCAGTACTTC. This encodes CASSLPPSATYEQYF.